The present TCR beta chain was sequenced within a study of cytomegalovirus exposure and HLA in healthy donors. 13 Jbeta primers and 60 Vbeta primers were used for the PCR. Sequencing was performed with immunoSEQ multiplex PCR; in TCRdb, only in-frame clones are kept and a portion is missing. The table lists 150,000 to 200,000 clones, more than 65% of them singletons. This clone was seen a handful of times. The CDR3 extends over 13 amino acids. V was trimmed by 4 bases and J by 4 bases, leaving 10 bases between them. Germline CDR1 MGHDK, CDR2 SYGVNS. The V gene is TRBV25-1, the J gene TRBJ1-1, with unresolved D. The TCR sequence derives from a girl aged 2 to 9 in good health and CMV-seropositive. Sequenced material: PBMCs. Written as DNA, the CDR3 is TGTGCCAGCAGTGCAGGCAGTCTCACTGAAGCTTTCTTT. Its protein product is CASSAGSLTEAFF.